This T cell receptor beta chain came from a study of T cells in Graves' hyperthyroidism and ophthalmopathy. TCR beta CDR3 sequences were amplified from RNA transcripts. TCR CDR3 underwent first-round RT-PCR with the HTBI primer set. TCRdb used MiXCR to reprocess the multiplex PCR reads, holding one entry per CDR3 protein. Altogether about 570,000 distinct CDR3 sequences are present, roughly 15% being singletons, with the ten largest covering approximately 15%. CDR3 length: 12 residues. Germline-derived CDR1 and CDR2 are SQVTM and ANQGSEA. V lost 5 bases, J lost 1 base, and 8 bases lay in between. This clonotype was seen many times.

The source material was blood. This chain joins TRBV29-1 and TRBJ1-1; D is undetermined. The sequence derives from a woman in her thirties or forties with Graves' hyperthyroidism. Here the CDR3 DNA reads TGCAGCGTTCGGAGCGCGAACACTGAAGCTTTCTTT. Translating gives CSVRSANTEAFF.